The clone carrying this TCR beta chain appeared a few times. Every isolated RNA sample was fully reverse transcribed, so sequencing captured expressed TCRB transcripts. Generated by immunoSEQ multiplex PCR, the TCRdb table keeps only in-frame clones and is missing some. The data show 400,000 to 600,000 clones, 30% seen once. The data derive from a study of beta chain features in type 1 diabetes. Germline V lookup: CDR1 LGHNA, CDR2 YSLEER. V lost 2 bases, J lost 5 bases, and 7 bases stayed unmatched. There are 15 residues in the CDR3. The receptor was derived from a man aged 18 to 35 in good health. The sequenced sample consisted of naive CD4+ T cells from blood. This rearrangement joins TRBV4-3 to TRBJ2-7, with 9 bases fitting TRBD1. CDR3 nucleotide sequence: TGCGCCAGCAGCCAACCGGGACAGGGTCTTCACGAGCAGTACTTC. This sequence encodes CASSQPGQGLHEQYF.